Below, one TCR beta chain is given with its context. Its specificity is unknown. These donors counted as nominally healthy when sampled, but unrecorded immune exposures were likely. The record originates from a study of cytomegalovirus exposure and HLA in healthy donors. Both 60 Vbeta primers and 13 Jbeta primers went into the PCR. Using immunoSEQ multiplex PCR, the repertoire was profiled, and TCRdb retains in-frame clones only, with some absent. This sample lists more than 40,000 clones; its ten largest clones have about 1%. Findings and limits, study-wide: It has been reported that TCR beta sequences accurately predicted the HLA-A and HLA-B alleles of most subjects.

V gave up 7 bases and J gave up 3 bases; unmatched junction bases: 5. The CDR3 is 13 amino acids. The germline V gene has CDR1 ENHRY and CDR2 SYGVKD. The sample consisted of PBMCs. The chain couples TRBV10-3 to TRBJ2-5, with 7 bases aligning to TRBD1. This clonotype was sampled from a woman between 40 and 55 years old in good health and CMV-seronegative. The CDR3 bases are TGTGCCATCAACGGCGGACAGGAAGAGACCCAGTACTTC. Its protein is CAINGGQEETQYF.